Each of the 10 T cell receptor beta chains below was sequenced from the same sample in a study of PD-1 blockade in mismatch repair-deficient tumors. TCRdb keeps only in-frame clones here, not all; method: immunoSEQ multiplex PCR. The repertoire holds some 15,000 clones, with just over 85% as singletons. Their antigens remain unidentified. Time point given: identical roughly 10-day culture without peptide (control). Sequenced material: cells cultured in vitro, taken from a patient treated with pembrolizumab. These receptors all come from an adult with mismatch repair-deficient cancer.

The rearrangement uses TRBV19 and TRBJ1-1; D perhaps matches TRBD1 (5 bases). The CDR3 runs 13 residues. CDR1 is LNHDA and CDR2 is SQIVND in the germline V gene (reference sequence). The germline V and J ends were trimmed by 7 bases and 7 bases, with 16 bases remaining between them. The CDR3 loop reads CASMAPGGFEAFF. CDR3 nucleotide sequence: TGTGCCAGTATGGCCCCGGGGGGTTTTGAAGCTTTCTTT.

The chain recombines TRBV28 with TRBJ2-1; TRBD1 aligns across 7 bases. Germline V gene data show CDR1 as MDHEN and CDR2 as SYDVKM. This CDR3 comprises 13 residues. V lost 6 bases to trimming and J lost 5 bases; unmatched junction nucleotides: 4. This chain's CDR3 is CASSPGQNNEQFF. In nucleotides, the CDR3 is TGTGCCAGCAGCCCGGGACAGAACAATGAGCAGTTCTTC. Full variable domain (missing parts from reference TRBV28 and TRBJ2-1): DVKVTQSSRYLVKRTGEKVFLECVQDMDHENMFWYRQDPGLGLRLIYFSYDVKMKEKGDIPEGYSVSREKKERFSLILESASTNQTSMYLCASSPGQNNEQFFGPGTRLTVL.

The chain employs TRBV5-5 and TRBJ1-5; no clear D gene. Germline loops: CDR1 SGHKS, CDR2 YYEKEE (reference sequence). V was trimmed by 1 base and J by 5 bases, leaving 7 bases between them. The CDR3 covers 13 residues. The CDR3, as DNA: TGTGCCAGCAGCTTGTTTGGGGATCAGCCCCAGCATTTT. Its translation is CASSLFGDQPQHF.

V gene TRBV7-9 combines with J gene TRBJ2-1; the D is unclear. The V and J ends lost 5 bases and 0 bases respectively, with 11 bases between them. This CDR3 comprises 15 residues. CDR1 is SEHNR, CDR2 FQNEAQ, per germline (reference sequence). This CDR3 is CASSPHFDSYNEQFF. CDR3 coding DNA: TGTGCCAGCAGCCCTCACTTTGACTCCTACAATGAGCAGTTCTTC.

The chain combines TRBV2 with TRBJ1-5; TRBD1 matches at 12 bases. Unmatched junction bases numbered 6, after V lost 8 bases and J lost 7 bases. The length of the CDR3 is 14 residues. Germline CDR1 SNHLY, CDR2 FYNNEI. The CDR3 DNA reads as TGTGCCAGCGGGGGACAGGGGGCAGGGCAGCCCCAGCATTTT. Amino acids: CASGGQGAGQPQHF.

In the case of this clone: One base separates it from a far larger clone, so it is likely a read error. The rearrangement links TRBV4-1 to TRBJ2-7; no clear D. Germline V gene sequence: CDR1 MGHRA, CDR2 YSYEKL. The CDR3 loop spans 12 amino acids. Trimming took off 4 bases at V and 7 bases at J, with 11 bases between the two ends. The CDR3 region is CASSPLGGEQYF. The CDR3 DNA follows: TGCGCCAGCAGCCCCCTGGGTGGGGAGCAGTACTTC.

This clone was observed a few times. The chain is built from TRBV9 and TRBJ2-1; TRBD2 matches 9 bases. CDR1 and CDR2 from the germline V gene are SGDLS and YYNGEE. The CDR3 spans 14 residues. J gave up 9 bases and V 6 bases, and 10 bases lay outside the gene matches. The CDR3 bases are TGTGCCAGCACCCCCGGGACTAGCCTCGGTGAGCAGTTCTTC. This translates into CASTPGTSLGEQFF.

The CDR3 loop is CASSQGYEQYF. The CDR3, as DNA: TGTGCCAGCAGCCAAGGGTACGAGCAGTACTTC. The gene calls are TRBV14 and TRBJ2-7; D gene unclear. The CDR3 runs to 11 residues. The V end was cut by 1 base, the J end by 4 bases, with 2 bases between. Germline CDR1 and CDR2: SGHDN and FVKESK.

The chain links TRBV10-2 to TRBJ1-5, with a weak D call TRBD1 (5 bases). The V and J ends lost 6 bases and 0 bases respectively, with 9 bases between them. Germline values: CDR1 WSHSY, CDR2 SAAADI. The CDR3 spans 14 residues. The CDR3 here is CASRAGLSNQPQHF. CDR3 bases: TGCGCCAGCAGAGCGGGACTTAGCAATCAGCCCCAGCATTTT.

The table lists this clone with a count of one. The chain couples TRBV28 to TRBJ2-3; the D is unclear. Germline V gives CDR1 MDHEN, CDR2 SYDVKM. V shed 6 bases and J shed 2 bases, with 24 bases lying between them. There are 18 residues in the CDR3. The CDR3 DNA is TGTGCCAGCAGCCCCCCGGCTTTGTCGCAGCAGGACACAGATACGCAGTATTTT. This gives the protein CASSPPALSQQDTDTQYF.